This T cell receptor (beta chain) derives from a study of cytomegalovirus exposure and HLA in healthy donors. Points from the study as a whole: Researchers reportedly found TCR beta sequences accurately predicted most subjects' HLA-A and HLA-B alleles.

Primers for the PCR totalled 60 Vbeta and 13 Jbeta. Using immunoSEQ multiplex PCR, the repertoire was profiled, and TCRdb retains in-frame clones only, with some absent. The top ten hold approximately 7.2% of the sample, which has 80,000 or so clones, about 79% seen once. Concerning this clone itself: Its matching antigen is unknown.

Germline V gives CDR1 SNHLY, CDR2 FYNNEI. The V and J ends lost 3 bases and 6 bases respectively, with 9 bases between them. The CDR3 contains 12 residues. The sequence was collected from a woman aged 40-49 years in good health and CMV-seronegative. The sample was PBMCs. The J gene is TRBJ2-7, the V gene TRBV2, with D unresolved. CDR3 sequence: CASSDESPEQYF. CDR3 DNA: TGTGCCAGCAGTGATGAGAGTCCCGAGCAGTACTTC.